Reported below is one T cell receptor beta chain. Because the CDR3's place on the DNA is in doubt, the DNA is left out and the CDR3 is given as listed by TCRdb. TCRdb reprocessed the 5' RACE reads via MiXCR and lists one record per CDR3 protein. The sample contains a few hundred thousand distinct CDR3 sequences, more than 20% of which appear only once. From its first to its last residue, the CDR3 has 16 amino acids. This entry is derived from a study of CD8 T cells in ankylosing spondylitis. The sequencing sample was made of blood, either unsorted or a sorted T cell fraction (not recorded which). The rearrangement links TRBV21-1 to TRBJ2-3; the table assigns TRBD2, which was not confirmed against the DNA. TRBV21-1 counts as a pseudogene. This sequence was found in a male donor with ankylosing spondylitis or in good health (not recorded which). CDR3 sequence reads: CASSVGRGTNTDTQYF.